Listed below are T cell receptor beta chains from one sample, sequenced in a study of blood T cell repertoires in COVID-19. Sequencing used immunoSEQ multiplex PCR; TCRdb keeps in-frame clones, though not all of them. The sample contains about 160,000 clones, roughly 85% of which appear only once. Sequencing was performed on peripheral blood. All receptors derive from a woman aged 80 or over with active or convalescent COVID-19. Both conserved end residues are part of each CDR3. The order of the fields is J gene, D gene, clone size, V gene, CDR3 DNA, CDR3 protein. A D gene is named only where the DNA matches it firmly. Clone size is shown for a subset of rows, as once, few, many or a class of expanded clone.

J gene: TRBJ1-6
D gene: -
clone size: once
V gene: TRBV6-5
CDR3 DNA: TGTGCCAGCAGGGGGGGAAGAAGAGCGGTGTCACCCCTCCACTTT
CDR3 protein: CASRGGRRAVSPLHF

J gene: TRBJ1-2
D gene: -
clone size: -
V gene: TRBV29-1
CDR3 DNA: TGCAGCGTTGTCGGACAGAACTATGGCTACACCTTC
CDR3 protein: CSVVGQNYGYTF

J gene: TRBJ2-5
D gene: TRBD2
clone size: -
V gene: TRBV3-1/TRBV3-2
CDR3 DNA: TGTGCCAGCAGCCAAAAGGGGGGACTAGCGGGAGAAGGGACCCAGTACTTC
CDR3 protein: CASSQKGGLAGEGTQYF

J gene: TRBJ2-1
D gene: -
clone size: -
V gene: TRBV24-1
CDR3 DNA: TGTGCCACCAGTGATTTGCGGCGGGCCGACAATGAGCAGTTCTTC
CDR3 protein: CATSDLRRADNEQFF

J gene: TRBJ2-1
D gene: TRBD2
clone size: -
V gene: TRBV10-3
CDR3 DNA: TGTGCCATCAGTGAGTCGGGGAGACTAGCGGGAAGCAGCTCCTACAATGAGCAGTTCTTC
CDR3 protein: CAISESGRLAGSSSYNEQFF

J gene: TRBJ2-3
D gene: -
clone size: -
V gene: TRBV25-1
CDR3 DNA: TGTGCCAGCAGTGAAACAGGGATGAGCACAGATACGCAGTATTTT
CDR3 protein: CASSETGMSTDTQYF

J gene: TRBJ1-5
D gene: TRBD1
clone size: once
V gene: TRBV6-1
CDR3 DNA: TGTGCCAGCAGTGAAGTGACAGGGGTCGGGCAGCCCCAGCATTTT
CDR3 protein: CASSEVTGVGQPQHF

J gene: TRBJ2-3
D gene: -
clone size: -
V gene: TRBV19
CDR3 DNA: TGTGCCAGTAGTGACCCGATTACACAGAAGGGGACAGATACGCAGTATTTT
CDR3 protein: CASSDPITQKGTDTQYF

J gene: TRBJ2-2
D gene: -
clone size: once
V gene: TRBV14
CDR3 DNA: TGTGCCAGCAGCCTACAACTATTAGCGAACACCGGGGAGCTGTTTTTT
CDR3 protein: CASSLQLLANTGELFF

J gene: TRBJ1-1
D gene: TRBD1
clone size: -
V gene: TRBV5-1
CDR3 DNA: TGCGCCAGCAGCACGACAGGGATCACTGAAGCTTTCTTT
CDR3 protein: CASSTTGITEAFF